Listed here are 26 T cell receptor beta chains from one sample, sequenced in a study of blood T cell repertoires in COVID-19 (dated by TCRdb to about 2020). Preparation of the library involved the immunoSEQ multiplex PCR assay. The table comes from immuneACCESS by way of TCRdb, which keeps in-frame sequences with V and J called. Part of the clones is missing from these tables; in studies checked, under half for an unresolved V gene and the rest for unknown reasons. Counted in this sample were tens of thousands of clones; about 90% of them appeared once. The ten largest make up around 13% of the sample. The specimen sequenced was peripheral blood. These receptors all stem from a human donor with active COVID-19. The donor label of this sample is uncertain.

This chain uses TRBV5-4 with TRBJ2-5; TRBD2 is a possible D gene (5 bases). Germline CDR1 and CDR2: SGHNT and YYREEE (reference sequence). Trimming cost V 1 base and J 2 bases, with 12 bases left between them. The CDR3 is 15 residues long. CDR3 sequence reads: CASSLTPRGQETQYF. As DNA, the CDR3 is TGTGCCAGCAGCTTGACGCCCCGAGGGCAAGAGACCCAGTACTTC.

The J gene is TRBJ2-1, the V gene TRBV9; a weak D match, TRBD2 (6 bases). CDR1 and CDR2 from the germline V gene are SGDLS and YYNGEE. The CDR3 covers 16 residues. Trimming removed 2 bases at V and 0 bases at J, with 12 bases between. The CDR3 spells CASSVTSRSSYNEQFF. The CDR3 DNA sequence: TGTGCCAGCAGCGTCACTAGCCGGAGCTCCTACAATGAGCAGTTCTTC. Combining the CDR3 with reference TRBV9 and TRBJ2-1 gives the whole variable domain DSGVTQTPKHLITATGQRVTLRCSPRSGDLSVYWYQQSLDQGLQFLIQYYNGEERAKGNILERFSAQQFPDLHSELNLSSLELGDSALYFCASSVTSRSSYNEQFFGPGTRLTVL.

This rearrangement joins TRBV7-2 to TRBJ1-5, with 8 bases that match TRBD1. Germline V gene data show CDR1 as SGHTA and CDR2 as FQGNSA. The CDR3 is 13 residues long. The V segment lost 5 bases and the J segment 7 bases; nucleotides outside the gene matches: 4. This CDR3 is CASSLDRAQPQHF. As DNA, the CDR3 is TGTGCCAGCAGCCTGGACAGGGCACAGCCCCAGCATTTT. Together with reference TRBV7-2 and TRBJ1-5, the CDR3 gives the full variable domain: GAGVSQSPSNKVTEKGKDVELRCDPISGHTALYWYRQSLGQGLEFLIYFQGNSAPDKSGLPSDRFSAERTGGSVSTLTIQRTQQEDSAVYLCASSLDRAQPQHFGDGTRLSIL.

The V call is TRBV9, the J call TRBJ1-1; D remains ambiguous. CDR1 and CDR2 from the germline V gene are SGDLS and YYNGEE. V was clipped by 1 base and J by 4 bases, with 11 bases between them. The CDR3 is 14 residues long. The DNA of the CDR3 is TGTGCCAGCAGCGTAACGAACGGAGGCACTGAAGCTTTCTTT. It codes for CASSVTNGGTEAFF.

The V and J genes are TRBV4-3 and TRBJ1-5, with TRBD1 matching 9 bases. V was clipped by 3 bases and J by 5 bases; unmatched bases: 5. CDR1 is LGHNA and CDR2 is YSLEER in the germline V gene. The CDR3 has 15 amino acids. The CDR3 protein is CASSQGDRADQPQHF. CDR3 in DNA: TGCGCCAGCAGCCAGGGGGACAGGGCCGATCAGCCCCAGCATTTT.

The chain combines TRBV5-6 with TRBJ1-5, with D possibly TRBD1 on 6 matching bases. Trimming pared 1 base from V and 9 bases from J, leaving 8 bases between. From germline, CDR1 is SGHDT and CDR2 YYEEEE. The CDR3 covers 12 residues. In DNA, the CDR3 is TGTGCCAGCAGCTTGCAGGGGTGGCCCCAGCATTTT. Its protein is CASSLQGWPQHF.

This chain links TRBV12-3 or TRBV12-4 with TRBJ2-2; D possibly corresponds to TRBD2 (7 bases). V was clipped by 8 bases and J by 10 bases, with 14 bases between them. This CDR3 has 12 residues. The CDR3 sequence: CASSKGGEELFF. CDR3 DNA: TGTGCCAGCTCCAAGGGGGGGGAGGAGCTGTTTTTT.

The chain links TRBV27 to TRBJ2-1, with a weak D call TRBD1 (5 bases). Germline CDR1 reads MNHEY; CDR2 reads SMNVEV (reference sequence). The CDR3 spans 12 residues. The germline V and J ends were trimmed by 4 bases and 10 bases, with 11 bases remaining between them. CDR3 bases: TGTGCCAGCAGTTATCTAGGGGAAGAGCAGTTCTTC. The encoded protein is CASSYLGEEQFF.

This clone was seen a single time. The chain combines TRBV3-1 (or the pseudogene TRBV3-2) with TRBJ1-4; D may be TRBD1 (5 bases). Germline CDR1 is LGHDT and CDR2 is YNNKEL (reference sequence). Trimming pared 0 bases from V and 8 bases from J, leaving 10 bases between. The CDR3 runs 14 residues. This chain's CDR3 is CASSQESTAEKLFF. Here the CDR3 DNA reads TGTGCCAGCAGCCAAGAATCGACAGCCGAAAAACTGTTTTTT.

In DNA, the CDR3 is TGTGCCACTTCGCAGGGGAAGAGCACTGAAGCTTTCTTT. This codes for CATSQGKSTEAFF. V and J are TRBV6-5 and TRBJ1-1; a weak D match, TRBD1 (6 bases). The CDR3 spans 13 residues. The germline gives CDR1 MNHEY, CDR2 SVGAGI. With 10 bases removed from V and 4 bases from J, the gap between germline ends came to 16 bases.

V usage is TRBV6-2 or TRBV6-3 and J usage is TRBJ2-1, with 12 bases fitting TRBD2. With 4 bases clipped from V and 10 bases from J, the junction kept 11 bases outside the gene matches. The CDR3 sequence is 16 residues long. Germline V gene data show CDR1 as MNHEY and CDR2 as SVGEGT. CDR3 DNA: TGTGCCAGCAGTTTCAATCTAGCGGGAGGGCCTTGGGAGCAGTTCTTC. Residues: CASSFNLAGGPWEQFF.

The CDR3 coding sequence is TGTGCCAGCAGCCAAGGGGAATGGGGGTCACAGGGGTCCACGGCCTACGAGCAGTACTTC. Amino acid sequence: CASSQGEWGSQGSTAYEQYF. V gene TRBV3-1 (or the pseudogene TRBV3-2) combines with J gene TRBJ2-7, with 7 bases matching TRBD1. The junction had 20 bases not matched to a gene; V was cut back by 1 base and J by 2 bases. Germline CDR1 reads LGHDT; CDR2 reads YNNKEL (reference sequence). CDR3 length equals 20 residues.

The chain uses TRBV6-6 and TRBJ2-5; the D is unclear. Trimming pared 8 bases from V and 1 base from J, leaving 11 bases between. The germline V gene encodes CDR1 MNHNY and CDR2 SVGAGI (reference sequence). This CDR3 contains 13 residues. CDR3 residues: CASARSVQETQYF. The CDR3 coding sequence is TGTGCCAGCGCTAGGTCGGTCCAAGAGACCCAGTACTTC.

V and J are TRBV9 and TRBJ2-1; 7 nucleotides agree with TRBD2. V shed 4 bases, J shed 7 bases, and the junction held 11 bases outside the gene matches. Germline values: CDR1 SGDLS, CDR2 YYNGEE. The CDR3 is 15 amino acids. As DNA, the CDR3 is TGTGCCAGCAGCCCCCTTAACGGGAGGAAGAATGAGCAGTTCTTC. It translates to CASSPLNGRKNEQFF.

The rearrangement links TRBV21-1 to TRBJ2-7; no check of the table's D call, TRBD1, against the DNA was made. TRBV21-1 is termed a pseudogene. This CDR3 is 15 amino acids long. The CDR3 spells CASSKARTGGYEQYF. The DNA of the CDR3 is TGTGCCAGCAGCAAAGCCCGGACAGGGGGGTACGAGCAGTACTTC.

The V gene is TRBV11-3, the J gene TRBJ2-3, with 10 nucleotides matching TRBD2. The junction had 14 bases not matched to a gene; V was cut back by 5 bases and J by 6 bases. CDR1 is SGHNT and CDR2 is YENEEA in the germline V gene. This CDR3 region has 17 residues. As DNA, the CDR3 is TGTGCCAGCAGCCCTGGGTCTAGCGGGAGTATATTGGATACGCAGTATTTT. Translation: CASSPGSSGSILDTQYF. The complete variable domain, with remaining parts taken from reference TRBV11-3 and TRBJ2-3, reads EAGVVQSPRYKIIEKKQPVAFWCNPISGHNTLYWYLQNLGQGPELLIRYENEEAVDDSQLPKDRFSAERLKGVDSTLKIQPAELGDSAVYLCASSPGSSGSILDTQYFGPGTRLTVL.

This chain joins TRBV18 and TRBJ1-6; TRBD1 is a possible D gene (5 bases). CDR1 KGHSH and CDR2 LQKENI come from the germline V gene. The CDR3 is 15 amino acids. The V end lost 3 bases, the J end lost 8 bases, and 14 bases lay between the germline ends. The CDR3 nucleotides read TGTGCCAGCTCACCGGCAACAGGCGAAGATTCACCCCTCCACTTT. Amino acids: CASSPATGEDSPLHF.

This chain joins TRBV30 and TRBJ2-7; 9 bases are a match to TRBD1. V dropped 2 bases and J dropped 8; count of bases not matched to a gene: 4. In germline, CDR1 is GTSNPN, CDR2 SVGIG (reference sequence). The CDR3 loop spans 12 amino acids. DNA for the CDR3: TGTGCCTGGAGTCCACAGGGGGCTCAGCAGTACTTC. Its protein is CAWSPQGAQQYF.

The chain carries TRBV28 and TRBJ2-1, with TRBD2 identical over 15 bases. Germline V gene data show CDR1 as MDHEN and CDR2 as SYDVKM. CDR3 length: 16 residues. V was pared by 5 bases and J by 7 bases, with 6 bases of the junction left unmatched. The CDR3 region is CASSPRTSGRGNEQFF. DNA of the CDR3: TGTGCCAGCAGTCCTAGGACTAGCGGGAGGGGAAATGAGCAGTTCTTC.

The chain couples TRBV19 to TRBJ2-1; 16 bases are shared with TRBD2. Trimming at V came to 7 bases and at J to 8 bases, leaving 8 bases not matched to a gene. The CDR3 contains 16 residues. The germline CDR1 and CDR2 sequences are LNHDA and SQIVND (reference sequence). The CDR3 sequence is CASTPGTSGRADEQFF. The CDR3 DNA is TGTGCCAGTACGCCCGGGACTAGCGGGAGGGCCGATGAGCAGTTCTTC.

The chain joins TRBV7-9 to TRBJ2-2; 8 nucleotides line up with TRBD2. This CDR3 has 15 residues. The ends lost 5 bases at V and 3 bases at J; junction bases unmatched: 5. From germline, CDR1 is SEHNR and CDR2 FQNEAQ (reference sequence). The CDR3 protein is CASSQGLVHTGELFF. The CDR3 nucleotides read TGTGCCAGCAGCCAGGGACTAGTTCACACCGGGGAGCTGTTTTTT.

The chain recombines TRBV7-2 with TRBJ1-5, with TRBD1 matching 9 bases. The CDR3 is made up of 14 amino acids. V lost 3 bases, J lost 5 bases, and 2 bases stayed unmatched. The V gene's germline CDR1 is SGHTA and CDR2 FQGNSA. The CDR3, as DNA: TGTGCCAGCAGCTTGGACAGGGGAGATCAGCCCCAGCATTTT. It yields the protein CASSLDRGDQPQHF. Based on the CDR3 plus reference TRBV7-2 and TRBJ1-5, the full variable domain is GAGVSQSPSNKVTEKGKDVELRCDPISGHTALYWYRQSLGQGLEFLIYFQGNSAPDKSGLPSDRFSAERTGGSVSTLTIQRTQQEDSAVYLCASSLDRGDQPQHFGDGTRLSIL.

This chain uses TRBV5-1 with TRBJ2-1; 11 bases agree with TRBD2. The germline gives CDR1 SGHRS, CDR2 YFSETQ. The CDR3 has 15 amino acids. Trimming removed 3 bases from V and 4 bases from J; junction bases left unmatched: 3. The CDR3 loop is CASSSGLAGYNEQFF. Here the CDR3 DNA reads TGCGCCAGCAGCTCAGGACTAGCGGGTTACAATGAGCAGTTCTTC.

This chain joins TRBV11-1 and TRBJ2-3; 11 bases agree with TRBD2. Per the germline V gene, CDR1 is SGHAT and CDR2 is FQDESV (reference sequence). CDR3 size: 15 residues. Germline trimming cut 6 bases from V and 4 bases from J; bases unmatched to any gene: 6. Written as DNA, the CDR3 is TGTGCCAGCAGTCCCACTAGCGGGAGAGCAGATACGCAGTATTTT. It codes for CASSPTSGRADTQYF. Looking up the rest from reference TRBV11-1 and TRBJ2-3 gives the full variable domain: EAEVAQSPRYKITEKSQAVAFWCDPISGHATLYWYRQILGQGPELLVQFQDESVVDDSQLPKDRFSAERLKGVDSTLKIQPAELGDSAMYLCASSPTSGRADTQYFGPGTRLTVL.

This clone was observed a handful of times. The chain joins TRBV27 to TRBJ1-2; D gene unclear. The V gene lost 3 bases and the J gene lost 3 bases, with 11 bases spanning the gap. The length of the CDR3 is 14 residues. Germline loops: CDR1 MNHEY, CDR2 SMNVEV (reference sequence). CDR3: CASSLRSGDYGYTF. The CDR3 DNA is TGTGCCAGCAGTTTGAGATCGGGAGACTATGGCTACACCTTC.

The chain employs TRBV23-1 and TRBJ2-1; D not resolved. TRBV23-1 counts as an open reading frame of uncertain function. V was shortened by 4 bases and J by 4 bases, with 14 bases between the two germline ends. The CDR3 has 15 residues. CDR3 coding DNA: TGCGCCAGCAGTCCGTTGATCGCGCGTTACAATGAGCAGTTCTTC. Amino acids: CASSPLIARYNEQFF.